The clone carrying this TCR beta chain was observed once. Its specificity is not known. Clones were sequenced by immunoSEQ multiplex PCR, and TCRdb holds only the in-frame ones, with some missing. Among around 510,000 clones, approximately 95% were seen once, and the ten largest hold about 0.067%. Donors were Caucasian adults residing in Nashville, Tennessee, USA. The data were obtained in a study of shared clonotypes between healthy human individuals. Study-wide context: Donors had three CD4 naive, three CD4 memory, two CD8 naive and one CD8 memory plate apiece. Overall study results and limits: It was the few donors that limited the genetic and exposure-history diversity represented. Rarefaction demonstrated incomplete sorted-subset sequencing despite large depth.

Looked up from germline, CDR1 is MNHEY and CDR2 is SMNVEV (reference sequence). This CDR3 has 16 residues. After removal of 5 bases from V and 3 bases from J, the junction contained 12 bases not matched to a gene. The sequence came from a woman aged 25 to 39 in good health. The sequencing sample was made of naive CD4+ T cells sorted from blood. Regarding subset: CD45RA+ positively selected. The J gene is TRBJ2-7, the V gene TRBV27; TRBD2 matches 8 bases. CDR3 sequence (DNA): TGTGCCAGCAGTCCGATCAGTGTCCGGGAGGGCTACGAGCAGTACTTC. This gives the protein CASSPISVREGYEQYF.